One TCR beta chain is described in this entry. These data come from a study of blood T cell repertoires in COVID-19. Study-level information: PBMCs, B-cell-depleted T cells, or T cells provided the cDNA or gDNA that made up the material.

TCRdb's copy holds only in-frame clones and misses some; the assay was immunoSEQ multiplex PCR. Of about 380,000 clones in the sample, more than 75% were seen once. Everyone who took part was about 18 to 90 years old, and they came from 20 to 25 US areas. Researchers sorted participants into cohorts using their self-reported clinical history. V was trimmed by 1 base and J by 1 base, leaving 19 bases between them. Germline V lookup: CDR1 MGHRA, CDR2 YSYEKL. The length of the CDR3 is 19 residues. Sequenced: PBMCs or T cells enriched from blood (not recorded which). This chain links TRBV4-1 with TRBJ1-4; D possibly corresponds to TRBD1 (6 bases). The TCR was taken from a woman aged 18-29 years who had recovered from COVID-19. CDR3 amino acids: CASSQATQQGRGTNEKLFF. CDR3 nucleotide sequence: TGCGCCAGCAGCCAAGCTACACAACAGGGAAGAGGAACTAATGAAAAACTGTTTTTT.